Sequencing of this TCR beta chain was carried out in a study of patients and donors after allogeneic stem cell transplantation. MiXCR was run by TCRdb on the RT-PCR reads, yielding one entry per CDR3 protein. This sample has under 200,000 distinct CDR3 sequences; roughly 22% occur once, and the top ten carry 26%. The sequenced sample consisted of blood, either unsorted or a sorted T cell fraction (not recorded which). The receptor's source is a human donor who was either an allogeneic HSCT recipient or a stem cell or donor lymphocyte infusion donor (not recorded which). It is not recorded whose cells these are; they may come from a transplant donor.

CDR3 nucleotide sequence: TGTGCCAGCAGTTTAGGGCAGAACGGTGACACTGAAGCTTTCTTT. This encodes CASSLGQNGDTEAFF. The rearrangement joins TRBV12-3 or TRBV12-4 to TRBJ1-1, with D hard to call. Between the trimmed V and J ends, which lost 1 base and 3 bases, there was a span of 12 bases. This CDR3 is 15 amino acids long.